This T cell receptor (beta chain) was retrieved from a study of blood T cell repertoires in COVID-19. Study details: Some COVID-19 samples were acute and others convalescent; all came from the United States, Italy and Spain. PBMCs, B-cell-depleted T cells, or T cells were the source of the cDNA or gDNA that made up the material.

The germline V gene has CDR1 LNHDA and CDR2 SQIVND (reference sequence). The V and J ends lost 4 bases and 5 bases respectively, with 12 bases between them. This CDR3 is 13 amino acids long. Clones were read by immunoSEQ multiplex PCR, and TCRdb kept only the in-frame ones, dropping some. The sample yields under 85,000 clones, 84% seen once. The sample comprised peripheral blood. This sequence joins TRBV19 and TRBJ2-7; D may be TRBD2 (5 bases). The TCR was taken from a man in his fifties or sixties with acute or convalescent COVID-19. The CDR3 loop is CASSTLDGNEQYF. CDR3 in DNA: TGTGCCAGTAGTACCCTTGACGGGAACGAGCAGTACTTC.